Described below is a single TCR beta chain sequence and its context. The authors' processing: Counts of nucleated cells, estimated from reference gene primer amplification, were obtained. Some clones are missing from TCRdb's copy, which holds only in-frame ones; the method was immunoSEQ multiplex PCR. For V, J and clone size, that table is used; D and trimming come from the DNA. The sample consists of around 77,000 clones, 85% to 90% of them appearing once. The CDR3 totals 16 residues. The record originates from a study of blood T cell repertoires in COVID-19. Study context: The analysed material was cDNA or gDNA that came from T cells, B-cell-depleted T cells, or PBMCs.

The chain employs TRBV21-1 and TRBJ2-2; TRBD2, the table's D call, lacks a check against the DNA. TRBV21-1 is termed a pseudogene. The sequenced sample consisted of peripheral blood. This clonotype was obtained from a man of 80 years or more with acute or convalescent COVID-19. CDR3 nucleotides: TGTGCCAGCAGCAAAGCGGAGGGAACGAACACCGGGGAGCTGTTTTTT. This translates into CASSKAEGTNTGELFF.